This TCR beta chain was identified during a study of blood T cells in healthy people across ages. A sample-barcoded 5' primer and a J-beta primer mix were used in a second PCR of roughly 7 to 11 cycles. Tags on each cDNA molecule came from a template-switch adaptor with 12 random nucleotides. One entry per CDR3 protein, called by TCRdb with MiXCR from the 5' RACE reads. The top ten hold about 8% of the sample, which has 1.5 million to 2 million distinct CDR3 sequences, over 25% seen once. The draw of peripheral blood yielded roughly 9.1 milliliters from each donor. Researchers isolated at least 6 million PBMCs per sample. Trimming at V came to 0 bases and at J to 6 bases, leaving 7 bases not matched to a gene. Germline CDR1 is LNHNV and CDR2 is YYDKDF (reference sequence). There are 15 residues in the CDR3.

This sequence was found in a woman aged 25 to 45 in good health. The chain joins TRBV15 to TRBJ1-2; 7 bases are shared with TRBD1. Sequences were obtained from blood. CDR3 DNA: TGTGCCACCAGCAGAGATGTGGAGGGGGCGCATGGCTACACCTTC. Its protein is CATSRDVEGAHGYTF.